This TCR beta chain was recorded in a study of shared clonotypes between healthy human individuals. The CDR3 totals 16 residues. Looked up from germline, CDR1 is SEHNR and CDR2 is FQNEAQ (reference sequence). The V gene end was trimmed by 8 bases and the J gene end by 0 bases; junction bases not matched to a gene: 12. As originally analysed: From ImmunoSEQ came sequences covering only the junction and carrying no quality scores, so filtering differed. Clones were sequenced by immunoSEQ multiplex PCR, and TCRdb holds only the in-frame ones, with some missing. V, J and clone size reflect that table, while D and trimming were determined from the DNA. Of around 2,000,000 clones detected, approximately 94% appear once; the ten largest clones hold approximately 1.2%. The naive CD8 population came from CD45RO-negative cells selected for CCR7, without terminally differentiated effector memory CD45RA+ cells. Everyone who donated was a Caucasian adult who lived in Nashville, Tennessee.

The genes are TRBV7-9 and TRBJ2-5; the match to TRBD1 covers 7 bases. The receptor comes from a man between 18 and 29 years old in good health. The sequencing input was naive CD8+ T cells sorted from blood. CDR3 nucleotides: TGTGCCAGCTCGGACTTACAGGGGTTATACCAAGAGACCCAGTACTTC. It is translated as CASSDLQGLYQETQYF.